The source of this T cell receptor (beta chain) is a study of vaccination and CD4 T cells after COVID-19. Study-level information: The convalescents comprised six males and four females, two of them Hispanic.

This CDR3 spans 11 amino acids. CDR1 is SQVTM and CDR2 is ANQGSEA in the germline V gene. Trimming shortened V by 7 bases and J by 2 bases, and 8 bases separated the two germline ends. Treatment defined: approximately 9-day PBMC culture with coronavirus spike peptide pools or control peptides (ViraFEST assay). Expanded clonotypes were found by TCR sequencing after peptide-pool stimulation (ViraFEST). On day 3 and again on day 7, fresh IL-2 medium was used to replace half the medium. Cultured CD4+ T cells had their DNA profiled by the Oncomine TCR Beta short-read assay. Each CDR3 protein gets one entry after TCRdb re-called the PCR reads with MiXCR. The data show fewer than 15,000 distinct CDR3 sequences, 76% seen once. Comment on this clonotype: Its target is unknown.

Sequencing was performed on CD4+ T cells from blood, cultured in vitro. The rearrangement uses TRBV29-1 and TRBJ2-5, with D hard to call. The receptor was derived from a human donor who had recovered from COVID-19. The CDR3 loop reads CSGAGQETQYF. The CDR3 DNA follows: TGCAGCGGTGCCGGTCAAGAGACCCAGTACTTC.